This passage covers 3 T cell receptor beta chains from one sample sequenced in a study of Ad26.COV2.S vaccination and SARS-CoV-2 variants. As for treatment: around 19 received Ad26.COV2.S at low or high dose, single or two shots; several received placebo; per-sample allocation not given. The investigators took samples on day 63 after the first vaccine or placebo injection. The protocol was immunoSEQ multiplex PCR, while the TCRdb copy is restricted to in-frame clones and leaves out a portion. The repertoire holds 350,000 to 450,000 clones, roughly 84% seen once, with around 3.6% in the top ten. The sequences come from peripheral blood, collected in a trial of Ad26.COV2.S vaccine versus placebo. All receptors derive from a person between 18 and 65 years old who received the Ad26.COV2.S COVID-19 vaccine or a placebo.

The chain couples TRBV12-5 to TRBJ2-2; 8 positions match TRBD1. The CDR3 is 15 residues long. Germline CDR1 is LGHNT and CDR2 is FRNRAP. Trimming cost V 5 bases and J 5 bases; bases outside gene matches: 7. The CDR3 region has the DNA TGTGCTAGTGGTCAACGACAGGGGTGGACCGGGGAGCTGTTTTTT. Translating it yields CASGQRQGWTGELFF.

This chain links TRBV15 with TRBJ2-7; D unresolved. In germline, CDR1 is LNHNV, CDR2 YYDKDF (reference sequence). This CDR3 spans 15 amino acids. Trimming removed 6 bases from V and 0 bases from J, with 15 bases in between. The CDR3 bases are TGTGCCACCAGATCCTCACAGATGAGCTCCTACGAGCAGTACTTC. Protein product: CATRSSQMSSYEQYF. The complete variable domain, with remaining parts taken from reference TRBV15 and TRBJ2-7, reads DAMVIQNPRYQVTQFGKPVTLSCSQTLNHNVMYWYQQKSSQAPKLLFHYYDKDFNNEADTPDNFQSRRPNTSFCFLDIRSPGLGDTAMYLCATRSSQMSSYEQYFGPGTRLTVT.

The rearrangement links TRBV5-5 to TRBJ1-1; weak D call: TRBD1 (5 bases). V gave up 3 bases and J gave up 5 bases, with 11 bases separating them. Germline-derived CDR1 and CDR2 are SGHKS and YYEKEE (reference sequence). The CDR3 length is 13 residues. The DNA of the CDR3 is TGTGCCAGCAGCTCTCCCGGGGGGACTGAAGCTTTCTTT. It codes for CASSSPGGTEAFF. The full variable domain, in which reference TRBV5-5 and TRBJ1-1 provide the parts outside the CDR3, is DAGVTQSPTHLIKTRGQQVTLRCSPISGHKSVSWYQQVLGQGPQFIFQYYEKEERGRGNFPDRFSARQFPNYSSELNVNALLLGDSALYLCASSSPGGTEAFFGQGTRLTVV.